The 20 T cell receptor beta chains reported below all come from one sample, sequenced in a study of blood T cell repertoires in COVID-19. Some clones are missing from TCRdb's copy, which holds only in-frame ones; the method was immunoSEQ multiplex PCR. Seen here are 150,000 to 200,000 clones, about 80% observed once, and the top ten hold roughly a tenth. Sequenced input: peripheral blood. These receptors were collected from a man between 65 and 85 years old with active or convalescent COVID-19.

The chain employs TRBV7-2 and TRBJ1-4; D possibly corresponds to TRBD1 (6 bases). CDR3 length: 14 amino acids. Germline V CDR1 and CDR2: SGHTA, FQGNSA. Between the trimmed V and J ends, which lost 0 bases and 7 bases, there was a span of 9 bases. CDR3 coding DNA: TGTGCCAGCAGCTTAGCAGGGGGTGGTGAAAAACTGTTTTTT. Protein sequence: CASSLAGGGEKLFF.

The V and J genes are TRBV4-1 and TRBJ2-1, with 11 bases fitting TRBD1. The germline V gene encodes CDR1 MGHRA and CDR2 YSYEKL. Unmatched junction bases numbered 10, after V lost 4 bases and J lost 8 bases. This CDR3 comprises 16 residues. The CDR3 DNA reads as TGCGCCAGCAGCCCCTCGGACAGGGGGCAACGACATGAGCAGTTCTTC. This sequence encodes CASSPSDRGQRHEQFF.

The genes are TRBV6-2 or TRBV6-3 and TRBJ2-7, with D perhaps TRBD2 (6 bases). This CDR3 contains 13 residues. V was pared by 3 bases and J by 6 bases, with 12 bases between. CDR1 and CDR2 (germline): MNHEY, SVGEGT. The CDR3 here is CASSYGGHFEQYF. CDR3 DNA sequence: TGTGCCAGCAGTTATGGAGGGCATTTCGAGCAGTACTTC.

In this sample, this clone turned up a few times. The chain joins TRBV7-3 to TRBJ2-6, with D perhaps matching TRBD2 (7 bases). The CDR3 covers 17 residues. Germline V CDR1 and CDR2: SGHTA, FQGTGA. V dropped 5 bases and J dropped 2 bases, with 16 bases sitting between them. Here the CDR3 DNA reads TGTGCCAGCAGCCGGGGGGCAGGGAAGACTGGGGCCAACGTCCTGACTTTC. Translating gives CASSRGAGKTGANVLTF.

The chain joins TRBV24-1 to TRBJ2-5, with D perhaps TRBD2 (7 bases). The CDR3 is 15 amino acids. V gave up 4 bases and J gave up 3 bases, with 14 bases separating them. Germline CDR1 KGHDR, CDR2 SFDVKD. The CDR3: CATSEGRGTKETQYF. Written as DNA, the CDR3 is TGTGCCACCAGTGAAGGGAGGGGGACGAAAGAGACCCAGTACTTC.

The rearrangement uses TRBV6-2 or TRBV6-3 and TRBJ2-1; 7 bases agree with TRBD2. The V segment lost 6 bases and the J segment 8 bases; nucleotides outside the gene matches: 16. Germline V gene data show CDR1 as MNHEY and CDR2 as SVGEGT. The length of the CDR3 is 16 residues. CDR3 loop: CASSHRPRAAGDEQFF. For the CDR3, the DNA is TGTGCCAGCAGCCACCGCCCCAGGGCTGCGGGAGATGAGCAGTTCTTC.

The gene calls are TRBV7-2 and TRBJ1-2; maybe TRBD1 (5 bases). Germline-derived CDR1 and CDR2 are SGHTA and FQGNSA. The germline V and J ends were trimmed by 6 bases and 0 bases, with 14 bases remaining between them. The CDR3 is made up of 15 amino acids. The CDR3 here is CASRSSGASNYGYTF. CDR3 nucleotides: TGTGCCAGCAGGTCCAGTGGGGCATCTAACTATGGCTACACCTTC.

The chain joins TRBV4-3 to TRBJ2-2; perhaps TRBD2 as D (5 bases). CDR3 length: 16 amino acids. Trimming stripped 2 bases from V and 3 bases from J, with 13 bases between. Germline CDR1 LGHNA, CDR2 YSLEER. CDR3: CASSQLAGIYTGELFF. DNA of the CDR3: TGCGCCAGCAGCCAACTAGCAGGTATCTACACCGGGGAGCTGTTTTTT.

CDR3 in amino acids: CAWTSGEAEKLFF. DNA for the CDR3: TGTGCCTGGACCTCCGGGGAGGCTGAAAAACTGTTTTTT. The genes are TRBV30 and TRBJ1-4; the D is unclear. Germline CDR1 and CDR2: GTSNPN and SVGIG (reference sequence). V lost 4 bases and J lost 7, with 13 bases in between. The CDR3 length is 13 residues.

J is TRBJ1-5 and V is TRBV19, with D maybe TRBD1 (6 bases). The CDR3 sequence is 15 residues long. CDR1 LNHDA and CDR2 SQIVND come from the germline V gene (reference sequence). V was trimmed by 4 bases and J by 2 bases, leaving 12 bases between them. CDR3 sequence (DNA): TGTGCCAGTAGTAGCGGCAGGGGAGGCAATCAGCCCCAGCATTTT. This encodes CASSSGRGGNQPQHF. The full variable domain, in which reference TRBV19 and TRBJ1-5 provide the parts outside the CDR3, is DGGITQSPKYLFRKEGQNVTLSCEQNLNHDAMYWYRQDPGQGLRLIYYSQIVNDFQKGDIAEGYSVSREKKESFPLTVTSAQKNPTAFYLCASSSGRGGNQPQHFGDGTRLSIL.

This rearrangement joins TRBV3-1 (or the pseudogene TRBV3-2) to TRBJ2-7; D possibly corresponds to TRBD2 (6 bases). Germline loops: CDR1 LGHDT, CDR2 YNNKEL (reference sequence). The CDR3 is 14 residues long. The V end was cut by 4 bases, the J end by 3 bases, with 13 bases between. In DNA form, the CDR3 reads TGTGCCAGCAGCCCTCGGAGGGTATTCTACGAGCAGTACTTC. Amino acids: CASSPRRVFYEQYF.

Regarding this clone: The same CDR3 arises from other DNA sequences in this sample as well. The chain is built from TRBV18 and TRBJ1-1; D gene ambiguous. The CDR3 extends over 13 amino acids. V was pared by 3 bases and J by 3 bases, with 8 bases between. Germline CDR1 is KGHSH and CDR2 is LQKENI. In nucleotides, the CDR3 is TGTGCCAGCTCACCGGATCGGGACACTGAAGCTTTCTTT. It translates to CASSPDRDTEAFF.

The V call is TRBV9, the J call TRBJ2-7, with D uncertain. Trimming left V 0 bases short and J 6 bases short, with 10 bases between. This CDR3 is built from 13 residues. Germline CDR1 is SGDLS and CDR2 is YYNGEE. This CDR3 is CASSVARSTEQYF. The CDR3 nucleotides are TGTGCCAGCAGCGTAGCTAGGAGTACCGAGCAGTACTTC.

The rearrangement links TRBV6-5 to TRBJ1-2; possible D gene TRBD1, 5 bases. CDR1 MNHEY and CDR2 SVGAGI come from the germline V gene. Trimming cost V 8 bases and J 8 bases, with 12 bases left between them. The CDR3 length is 11 residues. The chain's CDR3 is CASSYGGGYTF. The CDR3, as DNA: TGTGCCAGCTCCTACGGGGGAGGCTACACCTTC.

CDR3 sequence reads: CASSLVGRLGLNNEKLFF. The CDR3, as DNA: TGTGCCAGCAGCTTGGTGGGGCGGCTGGGGCTTAACAATGAAAAACTGTTTTTT. The rearrangement joins TRBV5-5 to TRBJ1-4, with D tentatively TRBD1 (5 bases). CDR1 is SGHKS and CDR2 is YYEKEE in the germline V gene (reference sequence). The CDR3 loop spans 18 amino acids. The germline V and J ends were trimmed by 0 bases and 5 bases, with 20 bases remaining between them.

The V gene is TRBV5-1, the J gene TRBJ1-5; 8 nucleotides line up with TRBD1. This CDR3 is built from 15 residues. CDR1 and CDR2 from the germline V gene are SGHRS and YFSETQ. The J segment lost 6 bases and the V segment lost 4 bases, leaving 9 bases of the junction unmatched. As DNA, the CDR3 is TGCGCCAGCAGCCCCGGGTCAGGGGGCTTTCAGCCCCAGCATTTT. This sequence encodes CASSPGSGGFQPQHF.

The J gene is TRBJ1-1, the V gene TRBV7-8, with a weak D call TRBD1 (5 bases). V was clipped by 6 bases and J by 6 bases, with 17 bases between them. Per germline, CDR1 SGHVS and CDR2 FQNEAQ. The CDR3 runs to 14 residues. The CDR3 bases are TGTGCCAGCAGACTAAGTGGGGGGAGGGCTGAAGCTTTCTTT. Translating it yields CASRLSGGRAEAFF.

This clone was counted a single time. The chain employs TRBV7-8 and TRBJ2-3; D is uncertain. The CDR3 spans 13 residues. The V and J ends lost 5 bases and 0 bases respectively, with 6 bases between them. Germline V lookup: CDR1 SGHVS, CDR2 FQNEAQ. Here the CDR3 reads CASSPESTDTQYF. As DNA, the CDR3 is TGTGCCAGCAGCCCGGAGAGCACAGATACGCAGTATTTT.

This clone was recorded only once. The chain has TRBV4-1 and TRBJ1-1; TRBD1 might be the D (6 bases). V was cut by 0 bases and J by 3 bases, with 14 bases left in between. The CDR3 runs 16 residues. The germline V gene has CDR1 MGHRA and CDR2 YSYEKL. CDR3 loop: CASSQDGGEGDTEAFF. The CDR3 DNA reads as TGCGCCAGCAGCCAAGATGGGGGCGAGGGGGACACTGAAGCTTTCTTT.

The genes are TRBV19 and TRBJ1-1; 10 bases line up with TRBD1. Trimming removed 6 bases from V and 1 base from J; junction bases left unmatched: 2. The CDR3 consists of 14 residues. Germline CDR1 reads LNHDA; CDR2 reads SQIVND (reference sequence). The CDR3 DNA is TGTGCCAGTAGAAGGGACAGGGGGAACACTGAAGCTTTCTTT. This codes for CASRRDRGNTEAFF.